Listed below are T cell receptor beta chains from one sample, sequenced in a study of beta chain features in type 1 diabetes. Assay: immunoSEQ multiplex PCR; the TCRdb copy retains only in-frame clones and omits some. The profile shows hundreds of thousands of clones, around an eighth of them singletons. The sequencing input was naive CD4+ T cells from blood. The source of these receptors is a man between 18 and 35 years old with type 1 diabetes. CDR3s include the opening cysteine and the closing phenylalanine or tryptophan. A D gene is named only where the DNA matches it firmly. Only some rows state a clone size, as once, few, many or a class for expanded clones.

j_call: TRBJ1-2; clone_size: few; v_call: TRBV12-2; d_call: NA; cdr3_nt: TGTGCAAGTCGCCCTGAGGGGACAGTTAGTCTCTACACCTTC; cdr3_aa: CASRPEGTVSLYTF
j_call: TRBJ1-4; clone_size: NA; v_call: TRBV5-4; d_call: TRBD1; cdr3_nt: TGTGCCAGCAGCTGGGACAGGGGTAATGAAAAACTGTTTTTT; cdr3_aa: CASSWDRGNEKLFF
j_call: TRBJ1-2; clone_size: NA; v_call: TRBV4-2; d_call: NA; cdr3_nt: TGTGCCAGCAGCCAAGGACAGGTCGAGATATACACCTTC; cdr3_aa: CASSQGQVEIYTF
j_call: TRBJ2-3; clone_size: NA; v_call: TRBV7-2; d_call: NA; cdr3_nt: TGTGCCAGCAGCTTAAGCCCGACTCTTAGCACAGATACGCAGTATTTT; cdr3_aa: CASSLSPTLSTDTQYF
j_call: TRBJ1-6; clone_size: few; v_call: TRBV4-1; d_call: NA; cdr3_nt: TGCGCCAGCAGCCAAAGGGGTCCCAGGGAAGCTGGATATTCACCCCTCCACTTT; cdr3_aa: CASSQRGPREAGYSPLHF
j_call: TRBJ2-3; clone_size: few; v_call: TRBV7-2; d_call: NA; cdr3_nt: TGTGCCAGCAGCTTAGCCTCCCGCACAGATACGCAGTATTTT; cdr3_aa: CASSLASRTDTQYF
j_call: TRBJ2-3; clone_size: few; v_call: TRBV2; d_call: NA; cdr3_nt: TGTGCCAGCAGGGAGGAGGATACGCAGTATTTT; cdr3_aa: CASREEDTQYF
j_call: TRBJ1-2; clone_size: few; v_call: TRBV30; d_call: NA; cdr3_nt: TGTGCCTGGATAGGGGGAGGCTACACCTTC; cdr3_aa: CAWIGGGYTF
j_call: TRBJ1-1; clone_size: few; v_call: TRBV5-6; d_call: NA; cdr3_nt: TGTGCCAGCAGCCGGGTCCCGTCAGGCCCCACTGAAGCTTTCTTT; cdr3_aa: CASSRVPSGPTEAFF
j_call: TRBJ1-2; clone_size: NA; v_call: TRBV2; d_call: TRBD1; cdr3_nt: TGTGCCAGCACCTTGGACAGGGTGTCGTTTGGCTACACCTTC; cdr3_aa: CASTLDRVSFGYTF
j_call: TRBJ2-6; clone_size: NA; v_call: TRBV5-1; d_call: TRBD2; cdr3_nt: TGCGCCAGCAGCCGGACTAGCGGGAGCACTGGGGCCAACGTCCTGACTTTC; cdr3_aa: CASSRTSGSTGANVLTF
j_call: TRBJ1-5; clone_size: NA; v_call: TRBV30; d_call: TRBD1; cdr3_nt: TGTGCCTGGAACAGTGACGGTGGGACAGGGACTAGCAATCAGCCCCAGCATTTT; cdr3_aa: CAWNSDGGTGTSNQPQHF
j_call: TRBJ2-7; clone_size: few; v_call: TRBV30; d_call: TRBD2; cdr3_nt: TGTGCCTGGAGTGTACTACTAGCGGGGACCTACGAGCAGTACTTC; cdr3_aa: CAWSVLLAGTYEQYF
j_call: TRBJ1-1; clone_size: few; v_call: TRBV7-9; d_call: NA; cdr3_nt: TGTGCCAGCACCTTTAATGAAGCTTTCTTT; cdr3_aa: CASTFNEAFF
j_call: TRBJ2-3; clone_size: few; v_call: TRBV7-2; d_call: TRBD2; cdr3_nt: TGTGCCAGCAGCTTAGCCCCCCCGCTAGCGGGGCTCACAGATACGCAGTATTTT; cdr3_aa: CASSLAPPLAGLTDTQYF
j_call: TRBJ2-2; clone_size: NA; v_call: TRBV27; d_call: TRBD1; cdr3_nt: TGTGCCAGCAGTTGGGACAGGGTAACGACCGGGGAGCTGTTTTTT; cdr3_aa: CASSWDRVTTGELFF
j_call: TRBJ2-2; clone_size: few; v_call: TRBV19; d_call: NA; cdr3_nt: TGTGCCAGTAGTATCTCCCAGGGAACCGGGGAGCTGTTTTTT; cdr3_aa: CASSISQGTGELFF
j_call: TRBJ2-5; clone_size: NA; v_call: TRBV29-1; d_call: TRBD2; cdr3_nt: TGCAGCGTCGTCGGACTAGCGGGGGGCCAAGAGACCCAGTACTTC; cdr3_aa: CSVVGLAGGQETQYF
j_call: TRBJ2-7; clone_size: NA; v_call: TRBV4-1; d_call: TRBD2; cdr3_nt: TGCGCCAGCAGCCAACCGACTAGCGGGAGTCGCGAGCAGTACTTC; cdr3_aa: CASSQPTSGSREQYF
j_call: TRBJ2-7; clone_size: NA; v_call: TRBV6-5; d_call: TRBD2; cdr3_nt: TGTGCCAGCAGACCCGTTTCTAGCGGGGATTCCGAGCAGTACTTC; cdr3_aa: CASRPVSSGDSEQYF
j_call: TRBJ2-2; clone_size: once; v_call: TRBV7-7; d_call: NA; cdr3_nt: TGTGCTAGCAGCTTAGGTGGCTGGCAGGGGGGCACCGGGGAGCTGTTTTTT; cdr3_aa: CASSLGGWQGGTGELFF
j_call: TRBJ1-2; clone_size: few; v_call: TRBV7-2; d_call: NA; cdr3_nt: TGTGCCAGCAGCCCCCCCCCGACATTTGCTAACTATGGCTACACCTTC; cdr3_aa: CASSPPPTFANYGYTF
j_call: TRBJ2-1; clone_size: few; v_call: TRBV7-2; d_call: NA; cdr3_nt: TGTGCCAGCAGCTTCCCGCGGGATGAGCAGTTCTTC; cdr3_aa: CASSFPRDEQFF
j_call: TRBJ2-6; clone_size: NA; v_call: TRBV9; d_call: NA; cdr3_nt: TGTGCCAGCAGCGTAGAAAAGTGGAGCTCTGGGGCCAACGTCCTGACTTTC; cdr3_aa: CASSVEKWSSGANVLTF
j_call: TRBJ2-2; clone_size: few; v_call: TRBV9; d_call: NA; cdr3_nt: TGTGCCAGCAGCCCCAGGGGGGATGGCAACACCGGGGAGCTGTTTTTT; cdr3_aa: CASSPRGDGNTGELFF
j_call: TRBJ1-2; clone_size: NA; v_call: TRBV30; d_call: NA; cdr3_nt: TGTGCCTGGACCGGACCTTCACCCTATGGCTACACCTTC; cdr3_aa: CAWTGPSPYGYTF
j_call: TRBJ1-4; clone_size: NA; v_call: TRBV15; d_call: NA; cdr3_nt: TGTGCCACGAGTCCCTTCCCGGCTAATGAAAAACTGTTTTTT; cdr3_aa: CATSPFPANEKLFF
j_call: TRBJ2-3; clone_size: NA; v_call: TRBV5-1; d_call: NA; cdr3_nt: TGCGCCAGCAGCTTCGAGGGAATCACAGATACGCAGTATTTT; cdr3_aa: CASSFEGITDTQYF
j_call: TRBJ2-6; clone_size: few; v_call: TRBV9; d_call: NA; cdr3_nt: TGTGCCAGCAGCGTGTCCAGCGCCTCTGGGGCCAACGTCCTGACTTTC; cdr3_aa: CASSVSSASGANVLTF
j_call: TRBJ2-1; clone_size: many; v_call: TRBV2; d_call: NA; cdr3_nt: TGTGCCAGCCCCGGGGCTGGAAATGAGCAGTTCTTC; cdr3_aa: CASPGAGNEQFF
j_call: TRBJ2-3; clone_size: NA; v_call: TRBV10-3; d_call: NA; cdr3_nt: TGTGCCATCAGTCCCGGGACCCAGGGGGATACGCAGTATTTT; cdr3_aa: CAISPGTQGDTQYF
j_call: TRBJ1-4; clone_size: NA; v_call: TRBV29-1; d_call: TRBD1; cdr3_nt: TGCAGCGGGGGACAGGGCGACGAAAAACTGTTTTTT; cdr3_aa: CSGGQGDEKLFF
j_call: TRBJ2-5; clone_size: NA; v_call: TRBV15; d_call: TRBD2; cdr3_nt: TGTGCCACCAGCAGAGGAGCGGGGGAGTACCAAGAGACCCAGTACTTC; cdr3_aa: CATSRGAGEYQETQYF
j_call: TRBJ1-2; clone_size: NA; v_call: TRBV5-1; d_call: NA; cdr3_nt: TGCGCCAGCAGCCCGCGAGGGTTCTATGGCTACACCTTC; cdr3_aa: CASSPRGFYGYTF
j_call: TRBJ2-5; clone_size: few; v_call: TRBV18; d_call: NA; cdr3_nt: TGTGCCAGCTCACCGGGAGTACGAGAGACCCAGTACTTC; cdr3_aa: CASSPGVRETQYF
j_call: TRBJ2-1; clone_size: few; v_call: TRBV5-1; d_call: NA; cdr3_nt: TGCGCCAGCAGCTTCGACAGCTTCAATGAGCAGTTCTTC; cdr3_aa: CASSFDSFNEQFF
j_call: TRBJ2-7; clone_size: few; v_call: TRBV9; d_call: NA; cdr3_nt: TGTGCCAGCAGCGTAAGTCTCGCGGGGTCGAACGAGCAGTACTTC; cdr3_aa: CASSVSLAGSNEQYF
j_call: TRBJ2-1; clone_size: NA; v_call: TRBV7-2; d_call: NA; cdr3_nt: TGTGCCAGCAGCTTCGAACGAGGGAGTGTGTCCCCTAATGAGCAGTTCTTC; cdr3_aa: CASSFERGSVSPNEQFF
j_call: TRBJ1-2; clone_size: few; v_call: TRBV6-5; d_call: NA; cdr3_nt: TGTGCCAGCAGTTTCTCAATAGGGTCCAGCTATGGCTACACCTTC; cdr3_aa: CASSFSIGSSYGYTF
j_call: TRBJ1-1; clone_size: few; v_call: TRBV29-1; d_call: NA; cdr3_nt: TGCAGCGTTAATCTGAACACTGAAGCTTTCTTT; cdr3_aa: CSVNLNTEAFF
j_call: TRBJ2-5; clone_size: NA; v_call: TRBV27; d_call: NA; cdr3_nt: TGTGCCAGCAGTCCGTCGCGAGCGACGGAGACCCAGTACTTC; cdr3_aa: CASSPSRATETQYF
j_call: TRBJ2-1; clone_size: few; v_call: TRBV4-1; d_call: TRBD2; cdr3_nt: TGCGCCAGCAGCGTCCTGGGACTAGGGGTCAATGAGCAGTTCTTC; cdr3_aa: CASSVLGLGVNEQFF
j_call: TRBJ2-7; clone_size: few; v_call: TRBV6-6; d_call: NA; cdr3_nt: TGTGCCAGCAGTTACACCGCCGGATCCTACGAGCAGTACTTC; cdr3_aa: CASSYTAGSYEQYF
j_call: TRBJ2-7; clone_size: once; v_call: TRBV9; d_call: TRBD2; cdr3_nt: TGTGCCAGCAGCGTAGGGACTAGCTTTCCTTCGGGCGAGCAGTACTTC; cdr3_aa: CASSVGTSFPSGEQYF
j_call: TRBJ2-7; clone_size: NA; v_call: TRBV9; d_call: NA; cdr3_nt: TGTGCCAGCAGCGCAGGGATCCGCTCCTACGAGCAGTACTTC; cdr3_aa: CASSAGIRSYEQYF
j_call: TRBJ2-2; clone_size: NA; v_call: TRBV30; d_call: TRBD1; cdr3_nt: TGTGCCTGGAGTGAAATAAGGCAGGGGGCGACCGGGGAGCTGTTTTTT; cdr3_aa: CAWSEIRQGATGELFF
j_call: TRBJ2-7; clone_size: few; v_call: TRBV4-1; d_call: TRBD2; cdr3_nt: TGCGCCAGCAGCCAGTTTCACATAGGACTAGCGGCCTACGAGCAGTACTTC; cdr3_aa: CASSQFHIGLAAYEQYF
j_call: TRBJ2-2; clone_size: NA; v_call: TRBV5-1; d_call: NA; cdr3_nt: TGCGCCAGCACCCGGGACACCCCGAACACCGGGGAGCTGTTTTTT; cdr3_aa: CASTRDTPNTGELFF
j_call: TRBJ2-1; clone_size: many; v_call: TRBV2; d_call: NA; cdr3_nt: TGTGCCAGCAGTGAACACGTGTGGCAGTTCTTC; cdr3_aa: CASSEHVWQFF
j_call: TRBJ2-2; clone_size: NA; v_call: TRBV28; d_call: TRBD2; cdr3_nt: TGTGCCAGCAGCCCGGGGGGGCGGACCGGGGAGCTGTTTTTT; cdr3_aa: CASSPGGRTGELFF
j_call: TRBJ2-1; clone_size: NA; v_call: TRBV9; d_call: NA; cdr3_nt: TGTGCCAGCAGCGTAGATGCGTTAGGGAATGAGCAGTTCTTC; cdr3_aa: CASSVDALGNEQFF
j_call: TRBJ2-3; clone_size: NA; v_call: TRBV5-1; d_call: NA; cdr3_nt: TGCGCCAGCGGCAATGTTGGAGCCCGCACAGATACGCAGTATTTT; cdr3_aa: CASGNVGARTDTQYF
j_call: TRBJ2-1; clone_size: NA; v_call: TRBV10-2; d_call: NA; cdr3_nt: TGCGCCAGCCGGAGTAGGGCCTACAATGAGCAGTTCTTC; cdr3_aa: CASRSRAYNEQFF
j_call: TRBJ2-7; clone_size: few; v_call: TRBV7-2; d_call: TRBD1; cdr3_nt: TGTGCCAGCAGCGGGACAGGGGGACGGCCGGGGCAGTACTTC; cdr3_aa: CASSGTGGRPGQYF
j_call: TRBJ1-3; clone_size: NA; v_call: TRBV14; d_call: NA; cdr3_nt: TGTGCCAGCAGTCGCCCTGTCTCCTTAGGAAACACCATATATTTT; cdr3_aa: CASSRPVSLGNTIYF
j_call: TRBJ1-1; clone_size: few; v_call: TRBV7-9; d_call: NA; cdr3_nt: TGTGCCAGCAGCTTAGAGCAGAACACTGAAGCTTTCTTT; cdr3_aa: CASSLEQNTEAFF
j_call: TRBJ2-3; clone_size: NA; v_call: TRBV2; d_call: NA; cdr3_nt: TGTGCCAGCATCAAGGCTGTTAGCACAGATACGCAGTATTTT; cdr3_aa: CASIKAVSTDTQYF
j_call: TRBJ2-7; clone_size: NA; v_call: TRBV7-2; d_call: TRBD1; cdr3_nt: TGTGCCAGCAGCTTTGGGACAGGGGCGTCGTACTACGAGCAGTACTTC; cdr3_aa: CASSFGTGASYYEQYF
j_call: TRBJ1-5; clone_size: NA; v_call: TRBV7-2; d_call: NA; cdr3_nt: TGTGCCAGCAGCCCATGGTACAATCAGCCCCAGCATTTT; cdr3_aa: CASSPWYNQPQHF